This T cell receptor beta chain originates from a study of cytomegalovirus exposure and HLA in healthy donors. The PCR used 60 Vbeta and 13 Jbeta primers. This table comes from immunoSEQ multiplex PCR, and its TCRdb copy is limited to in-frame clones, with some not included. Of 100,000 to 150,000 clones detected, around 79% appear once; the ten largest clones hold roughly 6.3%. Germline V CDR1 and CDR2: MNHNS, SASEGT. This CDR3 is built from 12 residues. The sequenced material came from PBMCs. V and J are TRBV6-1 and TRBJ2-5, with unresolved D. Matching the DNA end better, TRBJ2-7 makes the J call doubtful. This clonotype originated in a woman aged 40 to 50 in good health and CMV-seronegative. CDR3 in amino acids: CASSDRYYEQYF. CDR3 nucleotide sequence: TGTGCCAGCAGTGACAGATACTACGAGCAGTACTTC.